A selection of T cell receptor beta chains follows, all from one sample in a study of blood T cell repertoires in COVID-19. This table comes from immunoSEQ multiplex PCR, and its TCRdb copy is limited to in-frame clones, with some not included. The sample includes about 200,000 clones, approximately 84% of them seen just once. Sequencing was done on a sample of peripheral blood. These receptors all stem from an older man with acute or convalescent COVID-19. Both conserved end residues are part of each CDR3. The order of the fields is clone size, J gene, V gene, CDR3 protein. Clone size is shown for a subset of rows, as once, few, many or a class of expanded clone.

clone size: -
J gene: TRBJ1-3
V gene: TRBV5-1
CDR3 protein: CASSGDNGNTIYF

clone size: once
J gene: TRBJ2-1
V gene: TRBV7-2
CDR3 protein: CASSWGLAGEGGPYNEQFF

clone size: -
J gene: TRBJ2-7
V gene: TRBV28
CDR3 protein: CASSTQGYEQYF

clone size: -
J gene: TRBJ1-1
V gene: TRBV4-3
CDR3 protein: CASSQDLGQGVGAFF

clone size: -
J gene: TRBJ2-7
V gene: TRBV28
CDR3 protein: CASSFVGGHSYEQYF

clone size: once
J gene: TRBJ1-4
V gene: TRBV7-9
CDR3 protein: CASSGGQGRTSEKLFF

clone size: -
J gene: TRBJ2-5
V gene: TRBV11-3
CDR3 protein: CASSLPGLAGWETQYF

clone size: few
J gene: TRBJ1-3
V gene: TRBV6-1
CDR3 protein: CASSDGGSSGNTIYF

clone size: -
J gene: TRBJ1-5
V gene: TRBV19
CDR3 protein: CASSIWTGGSNQPQHF

clone size: -
J gene: TRBJ2-1
V gene: TRBV12-5
CDR3 protein: CASGLGDYEGNEQFF

clone size: -
J gene: TRBJ2-1
V gene: TRBV10-3
CDR3 protein: CAISEGGLGNFNEQFF

clone size: -
J gene: TRBJ2-5
V gene: TRBV19
CDR3 protein: CASRHGTGQGALETQYF

clone size: few
J gene: TRBJ2-3
V gene: TRBV6-5
CDR3 protein: CASRAYEETDTQYF

clone size: -
J gene: TRBJ1-4
V gene: TRBV30
CDR3 protein: CAWSKGGGTNEKLFF

clone size: -
J gene: TRBJ2-5
V gene: TRBV11-3
CDR3 protein: CASSSGVETQYF

clone size: once
J gene: TRBJ2-5
V gene: TRBV24-1
CDR3 protein: CATSGFPTGQETQYF

clone size: once
J gene: TRBJ2-3
V gene: TRBV5-4
CDR3 protein: CASSFEVMQSTDTQYF

clone size: -
J gene: TRBJ1-6
V gene: TRBV4-1
CDR3 protein: CASSQEGGGNSPLHF

clone size: -
J gene: TRBJ2-7
V gene: TRBV6-5
CDR3 protein: CASREGGTPYEQYF

clone size: -
J gene: TRBJ2-2
V gene: TRBV5-1
CDR3 protein: CASSLDRSNTGELFF

clone size: -
J gene: TRBJ2-2
V gene: TRBV9
CDR3 protein: CASSVRQGAGTGELFF

clone size: -
J gene: TRBJ1-1
V gene: TRBV3-1/TRBV3-2
CDR3 protein: CASSPTGTVNTEAFF

clone size: -
J gene: TRBJ1-6
V gene: TRBV6-5
CDR3 protein: CASSYSAVAYNSPLHF

clone size: few
J gene: TRBJ2-6
V gene: TRBV11-3
CDR3 protein: CASSPIPGQRFSGANVLTF